These 15 T cell receptor beta chains were all obtained from the same sample, sequenced in a study of blood T cell repertoires in COVID-19. Using immunoSEQ multiplex PCR, the repertoire was profiled, and TCRdb retains in-frame clones only, with some absent. The sample consists of around 700,000 clones, 90% of them appearing once. The sample taken for sequencing was peripheral blood. The receptors come from a woman under 30 with acute or convalescent COVID-19.

This clone occurred once. V and J are TRBV5-1 and TRBJ1-6; D remains ambiguous. V lost 1 base and J 6 bases, leaving 11 bases between the germline ends. There are 15 residues in the CDR3. Germline V CDR1 and CDR2: SGHRS, YFSETQ. CDR3 nucleotides: TGCGCCAGCAGCTTGTTAGGAGAACCTAATTCACCCCTCCACTTT. Its protein product is CASSLLGEPNSPLHF.

V and J are TRBV2 and TRBJ2-5; 8 positions agree with TRBD1. Germline values: CDR1 SNHLY, CDR2 FYNNEI. The CDR3 length is 16 residues. With 4 bases clipped from V and 1 base from J, the junction kept 8 bases outside the gene matches. The CDR3 DNA sequence: TGTGCCAGCAGTGCCGGCGCAGGGGGCCTCCAAGAGACCCAGTACTTC. It encodes CASSAGAGGLQETQYF.

The chain has TRBV9 and TRBJ2-1, with D perhaps TRBD2 (6 bases). Germline CDR1 is SGDLS and CDR2 is YYNGEE. This CDR3 comprises 14 residues. With 2 bases removed from V and 7 bases from J, the gap between germline ends came to 13 bases. DNA of the CDR3: TGTGCCAGCAGCGTGGGCGGACTACCGAATGAGCAGTTCTTC. The encoded protein is CASSVGGLPNEQFF. Based on the CDR3 plus reference TRBV9 and TRBJ2-1, the full variable domain is DSGVTQTPKHLITATGQRVTLRCSPRSGDLSVYWYQQSLDQGLQFLIQYYNGEERAKGNILERFSAQQFPDLHSELNLSSLELGDSALYFCASSVGGLPNEQFFGPGTRLTVL.

The genes are TRBV27 and TRBJ1-5; unclear D gene. CDR3 length: 14 residues. CDR1 and CDR2 (germline): MNHEY, SMNVEV (reference sequence). V was cut by 4 bases and J by 0 bases, with 7 bases left in between. The CDR3 nucleotides read TGTGCCAGCAGTTCAGGAAATAGCAATCAGCCCCAGCATTTT. It specifies CASSSGNSNQPQHF.

The chain uses TRBV9 and TRBJ1-5; D is undetermined. The V gene lost 1 base and the J gene lost 6 bases, with 11 bases spanning the gap. Germline V gene data show CDR1 as SGDLS and CDR2 as YYNGEE. The CDR3 runs to 14 residues. CDR3: CASSVSGFGQPQHF. Written as DNA, the CDR3 is TGTGCCAGCAGCGTATCGGGTTTTGGTCAGCCCCAGCATTTT.

This chain connects TRBV7-6 to TRBJ2-2, with TRBD2 identical over 12 bases. Germline values: CDR1 SGHVS, CDR2 FNYEAQ. V lost 0 bases, J lost 7 bases, and 12 bases stayed unmatched. The CDR3 runs 19 residues. This CDR3 reads CASSLATLTSGGPGGELFF. The CDR3 bases are TGTGCCAGCAGCTTAGCGACCCTGACTAGCGGGGGACCTGGCGGGGAGCTGTTTTTT. Together with reference TRBV7-6 and TRBJ2-2, the CDR3 gives the full variable domain: GAGVSQSPRYKVTKRGQDVALRCDPISGHVSLYWYRQALGQGPEFLTYFNYEAQQDKSGLPNDRFSAERPEGSISTLTIQRTEQRDSAMYRCASSLATLTSGGPGGELFFGEGSRLTVL.

The chain has TRBV5-1 and TRBJ1-2, with 10 bases that match TRBD1. Germline V gene sequence: CDR1 SGHRS, CDR2 YFSETQ. This CDR3 is built from 15 residues. Trimming at V came to 4 bases and at J to 8 bases, leaving 11 bases not matched to a gene. The CDR3 loop is CASSRARTGGDGYTF. As DNA, the CDR3 is TGCGCCAGCAGCCGCGCACGGACAGGGGGAGACGGCTACACCTTC.

The sample holds one count of this clone. The J gene is TRBJ1-3, the V gene TRBV23-1; perhaps TRBD1 as D (6 bases). TRBV23-1 is an open reading frame, and its role is uncertain. The V end was cut by 1 base, the J end by 1 base, with 17 bases between. CDR3 size: 18 residues. The CDR3 nucleotides are TGCGCCAGCAGTCAATGGTCTCAGGGGTTTAGGTCTGGAAACACCATATATTTT. Translating it yields CASSQWSQGFRSGNTIYF.

J is TRBJ1-6 and V is TRBV27, with D perhaps TRBD1 (6 bases). CDR1 and CDR2 (germline): MNHEY, SMNVEV (reference sequence). Deletions cut 6 bases from V and 10 bases from J, with 16 bases between. The CDR3 spans 14 residues. CDR3 protein: CASSKDRLWSPLHF. The DNA for the CDR3 is TGTGCCAGCAGCAAAGACAGGTTGTGGTCACCCCTCCACTTT.

V and J are TRBV3-1 (or the pseudogene TRBV3-2) and TRBJ1-4, with D possibly TRBD1 on 6 matching bases. The V gene lost 1 base and the J gene lost 8 bases, with 14 bases spanning the gap. Per germline, CDR1 LGHDT and CDR2 YNNKEL (reference sequence). The CDR3 spans 15 residues. The CDR3 reads CASSQVIQGREKLFF. The CDR3 DNA is TGTGCCAGCAGCCAAGTTATACAGGGACGCGAAAAACTGTTTTTT.

The chain links TRBV28 to TRBJ2-7; 12 bases match TRBD1. Per germline, CDR1 MDHEN and CDR2 SYDVKM. The CDR3 consists of 14 residues. V lost 8 bases and J lost 5; bases outside the gene matches: 7. The CDR3 DNA reads as TGTGCCAGCCTTCCCGGGACAGGGGGCCACGAGCAGTACTTC. It specifies CASLPGTGGHEQYF. Full variable domain (missing parts from reference TRBV28 and TRBJ2-7): DVKVTQSSRYLVKRTGEKVFLECVQDMDHENMFWYRQDPGLGLRLIYFSYDVKMKEKGDIPEGYSVSREKKERFSLILESASTNQTSMYLCASLPGTGGHEQYFGPGTRLTVT.

The V call is TRBV7-3, the J call TRBJ1-1; 7 bases agree with TRBD1. After removal of 3 bases from V and 3 bases from J, the junction contained 7 bases not matched to a gene. The CDR3 extends over 15 amino acids. The germline V gene has CDR1 SGHTA and CDR2 FQGTGA. DNA of the CDR3: TGTGCCAGCAGCTTGAGGGGGCGGAGTGACACTGAAGCTTTCTTT. Amino acid sequence: CASSLRGRSDTEAFF.

The rearrangement links TRBV5-1 to TRBJ2-2; unclear D gene. Germline loops: CDR1 SGHRS, CDR2 YFSETQ. The CDR3 is 14 residues long. The V and J ends lost 4 bases and 1 base respectively, with 8 bases between them. DNA for the CDR3: TGCGCCAGCAGCACTCAGGTGAACACCGGGGAGCTGTTTTTT. It specifies CASSTQVNTGELFF.

The chain employs TRBV4-3 and TRBJ2-7; 10 bases are shared with TRBD2. The germline CDR1 and CDR2 sequences are LGHNA and YSLEER. J was trimmed by 2 bases and V by 3 bases; bases with no gene match: 4. The CDR3 consists of 15 residues. This chain's CDR3 is CASSHSSGGAYEQYF. DNA for the CDR3: TGCGCCAGCAGCCACTCCAGCGGGGGGGCCTACGAGCAGTACTTC.

This clone came up a few times. The V call is TRBV5-5, the J call TRBJ1-2, with a weak D call TRBD1 (6 bases). CDR1 is SGHKS and CDR2 is YYEKEE in the germline V gene (reference sequence). This CDR3 contains 14 residues. The V gene lost 4 bases and the J gene lost 4 bases, with 14 bases spanning the gap. This chain's CDR3 is CASSTRGRRYGYTF. CDR3 DNA: TGTGCCAGCAGCACCAGGGGAAGGCGCTATGGCTACACCTTC.